This T cell receptor (beta chain) originates from a study of T cell repertoires in cytomegalovirus infection. Study summary: Both CMV infection and a matching HLA type were indicated by public TCR beta signatures.

This clonotype was picked up many times. Its antigen is undetermined. Germline-derived CDR1 and CDR2 are SGHTA and FQGNSA. Between the trimmed V and J ends, which lost 4 bases and 8 bases, there was a span of 12 bases. CDR3 size: 13 residues. MiXCR was run by TCRdb on the reads, yielding one entry per CDR3 protein. The sample has around 100,000 distinct CDR3 sequences; 10% are singletons. The rearrangement uses TRBV7-2 and TRBJ2-1; perhaps D is TRBD1 or TRBD2 (5 bases each). Sequencing input: PBMCs, sequenced either directly or after in vitro stimulation (not recorded which). The TCR comes from a human donor in good health (CMV status not recorded). Some clones in this sample may be carry-over from other donors' samples. CDR3 sequence reads: CASSSSGGHEQFF. DNA of the CDR3: TGTGCCAGCAGCTCCTCTGGGGGACATGAGCAGTTCTTC.